This TCR beta chain derives from a study of OX40 agonist ivuxolimab in advanced cancers. Overall study context: Ivuxolimab is an agonistic anti-OX40 (CD134) antibody, and patients were treated with it.

Overall study results and limits: Both CD4+ and CD8+ T cell populations in blood had undergone clonal expansion by week 6 at 0.1 to 3.0 mg/kg. Researchers did not determine the expanded peripheral T cells' antigen specificity. On average, a greater number of expanded clones characterised CD8+ T cells relative to CD4+.

On this clone: Its antigen remains unknown.

Repertoires were generated with immunoSEQ multiplex PCR, while TCRdb's copy carries only in-frame clones and drops some. The top ten clones hold 0.95% to 1.3% of a sample with approximately 86,000 clones, around 90% of them seen once. Per germline, CDR1 MNHEY and CDR2 SVGAGI. With 2 bases clipped from V and 2 bases from J, the junction kept 6 bases outside the gene matches. The CDR3 has 15 residues. This TCR derives from an adult with an advanced solid tumor such as melanoma, head and neck, liver or kidney cancer. The sample in question was CD4+ or CD8+ T cells sorted from blood, obtained in a trial of the OX40 agonist ivuxolimab. The chain joins TRBV6-5 to TRBJ2-7, with 7 bases matching TRBD1. The CDR3 DNA reads as TGTGCCAGCAGTTACCGGGACAGTTCCCCCTACGAGCAGTACTTC. Translation: CASSYRDSSPYEQYF.